The rows below give T cell receptor beta chains drawn from one sample of a study of blood T cell repertoires in COVID-19. Profiled with immunoSEQ multiplex PCR; TCRdb holds only in-frame clones, not every one. This table holds 100,000 to 150,000 clones, 75% to 90% found once. Source material: PBMCs or T cells enriched from blood (not recorded which). These receptors all come from a woman in her fifties or sixties who had recovered from COVID-19. CDR3s include the opening cysteine and the closing phenylalanine or tryptophan. A D gene is named only where the DNA matches it firmly. The listing skips clone size in some rows; elsewhere it reads once, few, many or a size class.

>15|NA|NA|TRBJ1-2|TRBV3-1/TRBV3-2
CASTSTRNFTYGYTF
TGTGCCAGCACCTCAACAAGAAATTTTACGTATGGCTACACCTTC
>15|TRBD2|once|TRBJ2-7|TRBV7-9
CASSLGLAGTYEQYF
TGTGCCAGCAGCTTAGGACTAGCGGGGACCTACGAGCAGTACTTC
>14|NA|NA|TRBJ1-2|TRBV6-5
CASSYSPGLGGYTF
TGTGCCAGCAGTTACTCGCCGGGTCTGGGTGGCTACACCTTC
>14|NA|NA|TRBJ2-1|TRBV6-1
CASSEGGFYNEQFF
TGTGCCAGCAGTGAAGGAGGTTTCTACAATGAGCAGTTCTTC
>14|TRBD1|NA|TRBJ2-5|TRBV5-1
CASSPTGGSETQYF
TGCGCCAGCAGCCCGACAGGGGGCTCGGAGACCCAGTACTTC
>16|TRBD2|NA|TRBJ2-6|TRBV5-1
CASSLTGGAGANVLTF
TGCGCCAGCAGCTTGACTGGGGGGGCTGGGGCCAACGTCCTGACTTTC
>16|TRBD1|NA|TRBJ1-1|TRBV18
CASSQKGTGGNTEAFF
TGTGCCAGCTCACAAAAAGGGACAGGGGGGAACACTGAAGCTTTCTTT
>14|TRBD1|NA|TRBJ1-2|TRBV24-1
CATSGGDRNYGYTF
TGTGCCACCAGCGGTGGGGACAGAAACTATGGCTACACCTTC
>14|NA|NA|TRBJ2-5|TRBV9
CASSVRGGGETQYF
TGTGCCAGCAGCGTACGAGGGGGTGGTGAGACCCAGTACTTC
>15|TRBD2|once|TRBJ2-7|TRBV7-9
CASSLVSGTSDEQYF
TGTGCCAGCAGCTTAGTATCGGGGACTAGCGACGAGCAGTACTTC
>15|TRBD1|NA|TRBJ1-2|TRBV5-1
CASSLERTGYYGYTF
TGCGCCAGCAGCTTGGAAAGGACAGGGTACTATGGCTACACCTTC
>15|NA|NA|TRBJ1-5|TRBV2
CASSESAWGNQPQHF
TGTGCCAGCAGTGAAAGCGCGTGGGGCAATCAGCCCCAGCATTTT
>16|TRBD1|NA|TRBJ2-1|TRBV27
CASSLSGTGGGNEQFF
TGTGCCAGCAGTTTATCCGGGACAGGGGGCGGGAATGAGCAGTTCTTC
>13|NA|NA|TRBJ1-5|TRBV21-1
CASRTGHNQPQHF
TGTGCCAGCAGGACAGGGCACAATCAGCCCCAGCATTTT
>16|NA|NA|TRBJ2-1|TRBV6-1
CASSGSGRGIYNEQFF
TGTGCCAGCAGTGGCTCGGGGCGGGGTATTTACAATGAGCAGTTCTTC
>13|TRBD1|NA|TRBJ2-7|TRBV2
CASSGDRENEQYF
TGTGCCAGCAGTGGGGACAGGGAGAACGAGCAGTACTTC
>14|NA|NA|TRBJ2-1|TRBV5-4
CASSLSRGYNEQFF
TGTGCCAGCAGTTTGAGCCGGGGGTACAATGAGCAGTTCTTC